This T cell receptor beta chain was obtained from a study of shared clonotypes between healthy human individuals. In the naive CD8 group, cells lacked CD45RO and were positively selected for CCR7, so terminally differentiated effector memory CD45RA+ cells were left out. Measured with immunoSEQ multiplex PCR; TCRdb has only the in-frame clones, and not every one. This repertoire shows about 2.1 million clones, 93% found once; its top ten account for more than 1.5%. V lost 3 bases to trimming and J lost 12 bases, with 12 bases between them. CDR1 is ENHRY and CDR2 is SYGVKD in the germline V gene. CDR3 length: 11 residues.

This clonotype originated in a young man in good health. Some clones in this sample may be carry-over from other donors' samples. The V and J genes are TRBV10-3 and TRBJ2-7; D gene unclear. Input material: naive CD8+ T cells from PBMCs. CDR3 sequence reads: CAISDSSRAYF. The CDR3 nucleotides read TGTGCCATCAGTGACTCCTCTCGGGCGTACTTC.